This T cell receptor beta chain was observed in a study of T cell responses to AZD1222 COVID-19 vaccine. As regards this clone: Its target is not known.

General study results and limits: Clonal diversity may have been underestimated, and the donors were mostly white British, with more females than males.

Libraries were prepared by immunoSEQ multiplex PCR; TCRdb keeps only in-frame clonotypes and omits some of them. The sample holds 150,000 to 200,000 clones, roughly nine tenths seen once. CDR3 size: 14 residues. V was pared by 7 bases and J by 6 bases, with 16 bases between. The V gene's germline CDR1 is MDHEN and CDR2 SYDVKM. The TCR sequence derives from an adult in good health. The chain carries TRBV28 and TRBJ2-1; D uncertain. The sample consisted of peripheral blood, taken on day 0 of AZD1222 vaccination. The CDR3 here is CASNGPSPPNEQFF. The CDR3 DNA sequence: TGTGCCAGCAACGGGCCCTCCCCCCCCAATGAGCAGTTCTTC.